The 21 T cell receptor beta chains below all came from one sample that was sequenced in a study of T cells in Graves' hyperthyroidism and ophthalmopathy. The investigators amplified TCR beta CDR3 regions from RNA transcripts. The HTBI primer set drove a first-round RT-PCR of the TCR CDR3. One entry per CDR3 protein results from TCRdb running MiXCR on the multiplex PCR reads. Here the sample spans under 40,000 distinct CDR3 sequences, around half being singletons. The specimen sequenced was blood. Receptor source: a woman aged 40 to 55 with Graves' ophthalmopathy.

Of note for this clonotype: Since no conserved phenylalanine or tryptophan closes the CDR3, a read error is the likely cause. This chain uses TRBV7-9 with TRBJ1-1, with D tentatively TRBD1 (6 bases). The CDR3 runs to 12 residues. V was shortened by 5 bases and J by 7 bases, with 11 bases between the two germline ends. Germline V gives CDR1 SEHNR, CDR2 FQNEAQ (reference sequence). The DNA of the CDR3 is TGTGCCAGCAGCCTCGGAGGGGGTGAAGCTTTCTCT. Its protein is CASSLGGGEAFS.

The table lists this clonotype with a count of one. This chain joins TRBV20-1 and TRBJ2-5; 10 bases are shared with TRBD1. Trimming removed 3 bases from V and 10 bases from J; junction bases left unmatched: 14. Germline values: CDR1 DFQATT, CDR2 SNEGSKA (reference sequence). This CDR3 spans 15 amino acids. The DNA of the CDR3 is TGCAGTGCTAGTGTGACAGGGGGCCGGGGGGGGGTCCAGTACTTC. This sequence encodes CSASVTGGRGGVQYF.

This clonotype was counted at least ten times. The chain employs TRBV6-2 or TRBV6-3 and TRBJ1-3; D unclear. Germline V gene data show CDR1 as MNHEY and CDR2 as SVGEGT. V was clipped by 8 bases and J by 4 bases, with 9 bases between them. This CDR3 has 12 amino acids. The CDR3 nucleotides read TGTGCCAGCTCGGAGTGGGGAAACACCATATATTTT. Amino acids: CASSEWGNTIYF.

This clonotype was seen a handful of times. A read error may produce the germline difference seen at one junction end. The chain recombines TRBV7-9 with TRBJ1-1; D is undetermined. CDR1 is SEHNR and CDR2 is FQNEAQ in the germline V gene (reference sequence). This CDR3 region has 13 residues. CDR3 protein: CASSLTAGGEAVF. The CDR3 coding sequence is TGTGCCAGCAGCCTTACAGCGGGCGGGGAAGCTGTCTTT.

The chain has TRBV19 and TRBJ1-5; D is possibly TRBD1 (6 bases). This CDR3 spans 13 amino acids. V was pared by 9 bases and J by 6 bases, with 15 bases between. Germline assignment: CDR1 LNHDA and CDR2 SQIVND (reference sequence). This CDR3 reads CASCQGGGQPQHF. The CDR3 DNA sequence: TGTGCCAGCTGCCAGGGAGGGGGTCAGCCCCAGCATTTT.

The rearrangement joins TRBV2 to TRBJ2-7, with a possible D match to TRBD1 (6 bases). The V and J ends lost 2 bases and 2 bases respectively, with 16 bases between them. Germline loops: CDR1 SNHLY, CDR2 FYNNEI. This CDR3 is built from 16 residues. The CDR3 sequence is CASSETGWAVTYEQYF. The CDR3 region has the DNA TGTGCCAGCAGTGAAACAGGGTGGGCAGTAACCTACGAGCAGTACTTC.

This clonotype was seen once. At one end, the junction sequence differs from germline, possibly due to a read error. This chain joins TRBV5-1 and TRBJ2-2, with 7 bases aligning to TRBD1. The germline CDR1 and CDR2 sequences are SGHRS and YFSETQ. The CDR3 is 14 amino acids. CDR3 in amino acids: CASALDRTAGELLF. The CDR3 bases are TGCGCCAGCGCTCTGGACAGGACGGCCGGGGAGCTGCTTTTT.

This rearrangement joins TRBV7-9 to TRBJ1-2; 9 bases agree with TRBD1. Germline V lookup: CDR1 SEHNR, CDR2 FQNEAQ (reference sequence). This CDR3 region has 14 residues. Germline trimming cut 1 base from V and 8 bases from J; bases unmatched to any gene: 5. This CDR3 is CASSLGTGVGGYTF. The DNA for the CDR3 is TGTGCCAGCAGCTTAGGGACAGGGGTTGGAGGCTACACCTTC.

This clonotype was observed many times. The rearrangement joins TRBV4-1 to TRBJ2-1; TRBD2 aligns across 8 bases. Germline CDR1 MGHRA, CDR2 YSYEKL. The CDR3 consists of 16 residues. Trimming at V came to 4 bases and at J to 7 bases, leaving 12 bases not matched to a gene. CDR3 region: CASSPTPGTRGNEQFF. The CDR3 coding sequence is TGCGCCAGCAGCCCCACCCCCGGGACTAGGGGGAATGAGCAGTTCTTC.

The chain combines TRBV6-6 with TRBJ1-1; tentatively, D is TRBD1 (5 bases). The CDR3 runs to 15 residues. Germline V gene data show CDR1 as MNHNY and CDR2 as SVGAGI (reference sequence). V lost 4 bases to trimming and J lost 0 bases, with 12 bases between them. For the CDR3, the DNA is TGTGCCAGCAGTTTCCGACGGGGGATGAACACTGAAGCTTTCTTT. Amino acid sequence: CASSFRRGMNTEAFF.

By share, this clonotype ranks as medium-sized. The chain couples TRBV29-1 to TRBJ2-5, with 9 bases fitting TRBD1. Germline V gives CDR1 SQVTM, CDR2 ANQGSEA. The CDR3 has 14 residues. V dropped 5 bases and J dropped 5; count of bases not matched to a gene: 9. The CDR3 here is CSVTPGQGTETQYF. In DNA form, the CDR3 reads TGCAGCGTTACCCCGGGACAGGGAACTGAGACCCAGTACTTC.

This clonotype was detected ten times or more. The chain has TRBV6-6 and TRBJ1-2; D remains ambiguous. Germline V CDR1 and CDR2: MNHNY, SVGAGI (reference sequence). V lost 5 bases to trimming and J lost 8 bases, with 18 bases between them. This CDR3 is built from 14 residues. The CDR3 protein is CASSRNQDAGGYTF. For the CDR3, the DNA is TGTGCCAGCAGTCGAAACCAGGATGCTGGCGGCTACACCTTC.

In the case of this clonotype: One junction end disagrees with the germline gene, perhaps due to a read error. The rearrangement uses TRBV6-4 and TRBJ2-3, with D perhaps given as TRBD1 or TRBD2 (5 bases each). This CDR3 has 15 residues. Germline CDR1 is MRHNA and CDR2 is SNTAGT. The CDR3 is CARSDGAGDTDTQYF. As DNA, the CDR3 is TGTGCCAGGAGTGACGGGGCAGGAGACACGGATACGCAGTATTTT.

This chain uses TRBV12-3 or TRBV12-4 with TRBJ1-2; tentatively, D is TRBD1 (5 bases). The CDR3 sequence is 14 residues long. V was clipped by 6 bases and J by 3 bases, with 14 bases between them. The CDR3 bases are TGTGCCAGCAGACGGACTGCGGGGGACTATGGCTACACCTTC. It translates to CASRRTAGDYGYTF.

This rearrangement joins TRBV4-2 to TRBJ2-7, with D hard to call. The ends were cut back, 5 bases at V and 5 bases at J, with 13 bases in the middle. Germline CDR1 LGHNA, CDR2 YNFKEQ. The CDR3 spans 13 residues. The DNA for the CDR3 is TGTGCCAGCAGCAATCGAGGCAGCAACGAGCAGTACTTC. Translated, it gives CASSNRGSNEQYF.

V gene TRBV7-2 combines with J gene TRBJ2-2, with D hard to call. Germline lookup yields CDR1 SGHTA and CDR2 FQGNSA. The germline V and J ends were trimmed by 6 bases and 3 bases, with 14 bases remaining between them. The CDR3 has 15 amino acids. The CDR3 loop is CASRRYRRDTGELFF. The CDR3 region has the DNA TGTGCCAGCAGACGCTACCGAAGGGACACCGGGGAGCTGTTTTTT.

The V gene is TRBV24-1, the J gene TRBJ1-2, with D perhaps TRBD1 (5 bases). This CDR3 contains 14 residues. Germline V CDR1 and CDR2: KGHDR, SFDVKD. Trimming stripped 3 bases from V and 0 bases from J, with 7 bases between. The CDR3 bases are TGTGCCACCAGTGATGAGACAGCTAACTATGGCTACACCTTC. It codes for CATSDETANYGYTF.

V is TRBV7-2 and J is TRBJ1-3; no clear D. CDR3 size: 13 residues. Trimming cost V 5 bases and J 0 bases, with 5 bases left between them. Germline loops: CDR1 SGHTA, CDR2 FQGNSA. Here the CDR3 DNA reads TGTGCCAGCAGCCCCCCCTCTGGAAACACCATATATTTT. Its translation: CASSPPSGNTIYF.

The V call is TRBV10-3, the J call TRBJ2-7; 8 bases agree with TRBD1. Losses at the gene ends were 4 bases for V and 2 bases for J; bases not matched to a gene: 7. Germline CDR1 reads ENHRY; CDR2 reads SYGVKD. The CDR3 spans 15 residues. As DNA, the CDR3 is TGTGCCATCAGTGGGTCCGGGACAGGACCCTACGAGCAGTACTTC. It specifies CAISGSGTGPYEQYF.

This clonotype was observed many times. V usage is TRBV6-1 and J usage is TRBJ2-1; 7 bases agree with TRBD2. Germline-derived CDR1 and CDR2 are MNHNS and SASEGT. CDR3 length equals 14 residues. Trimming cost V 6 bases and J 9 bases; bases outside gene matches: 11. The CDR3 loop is CASRVGRESSEQFF. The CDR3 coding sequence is TGTGCCAGCAGGGTAGGGCGGGAGTCGAGTGAGCAGTTCTTC.

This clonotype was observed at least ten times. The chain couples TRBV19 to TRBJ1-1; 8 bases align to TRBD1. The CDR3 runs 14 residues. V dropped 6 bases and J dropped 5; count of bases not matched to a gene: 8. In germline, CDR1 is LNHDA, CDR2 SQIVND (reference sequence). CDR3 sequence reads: CASSTQGEETEAFF. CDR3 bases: TGTGCCAGTAGCACACAGGGGGAGGAAACTGAAGCTTTCTTT.